This is a list of T cell receptor beta chains from one sample in a study of radiotherapy plus CTLA-4 blockade in lung cancer. Using immunoSEQ multiplex PCR, the repertoire was profiled, and TCRdb retains in-frame clones only, with some absent. The data hold some 96,000 clones, with around 88% observed a single time. The source material was peripheral blood, sampled from a patient treated with radiotherapy plus ipilimumab. The receptors were gathered from a human donor with non-small cell lung cancer that progressed on radiotherapy plus ipilimumab. The CDR3 runs from the conserved cysteine through the conserved F or W. D genes are given only for firm matches. For some rows the clone size is stated as once, few or many, or as a class when expanded; others skip it.

D: TRBD1
V: TRBV2
length: 14
size: NA
J: TRBJ2-1
CDR3: CASIPIEGGGEQFF
DNA: TGTGCCAGCATTCCCATTGAAGGGGGCGGTGAGCAGTTCTTC

D: NA
V: TRBV15
length: 13
size: NA
J: TRBJ1-1
CDR3: CATSGRLNTEAFF
DNA: TGTGCCACCAGCGGCAGGCTGAACACTGAAGCTTTCTTT

D: TRBD2
V: TRBV29-1
length: 15
size: NA
J: TRBJ2-2
CDR3: CSVLAGGGNTGELFF
DNA: TGCAGCGTACTAGCGGGAGGTGGGAACACCGGGGAGCTGTTTTTT

D: NA
V: TRBV6-5
length: 15
size: NA
J: TRBJ1-2
CDR3: CASSLKASTAYGYTF
DNA: TGTGCCAGCAGCCTAAAGGCCAGTACCGCCTATGGCTACACCTTC

D: TRBD2
V: TRBV6-1
length: 14
size: NA
J: TRBJ2-7
CDR3: CAGVSGESVYEQYF
DNA: TGTGCCGGGGTTAGCGGGGAATCTGTCTACGAGCAGTACTTC

D: NA
V: TRBV4-1
length: 16
size: NA
J: TRBJ2-4
CDR3: CASSHRGTSEGNIQYF
DNA: TGCGCCAGCAGCCATAGGGGGACTTCCGAGGGAAACATTCAGTACTTC

D: NA
V: TRBV21-1
length: 16
size: NA
J: TRBJ2-7
CDR3: CASSKVEGGFHYEQYF
DNA: TGTGCCAGCAGCAAAGTGGAGGGAGGGTTTCATTACGAGCAGTACTTC

D: NA
V: TRBV20-1
length: 11
size: NA
J: TRBJ2-5
CDR3: CSANNGETQYF
DNA: TGCAGTGCTAACAATGGAGAGACCCAGTACTTC

D: NA
V: TRBV19
length: 14
size: NA
J: TRBJ1-5
CDR3: CATSSEEINQPQHF
DNA: TGTGCCACCTCCTCCGAGGAGATTAATCAGCCCCAGCATTTT

D: NA
V: TRBV9
length: 13
size: NA
J: TRBJ1-2
CDR3: CASSVDGNYGYTF
DNA: TGTGCCAGCAGCGTAGACGGTAACTATGGCTACACCTTC

D: NA
V: TRBV6-1
length: 13
size: NA
J: TRBJ2-7
CDR3: CASSEGATYEQYF
DNA: TGTGCCAGCAGTGAAGGGGCCACCTACGAGCAGTACTTC

D: TRBD2
V: TRBV19
length: 14
size: NA
J: TRBJ2-1
CDR3: CASSIEGGRTEQFF
DNA: TGTGCCAGTAGTATAGAGGGCGGGAGAACTGAGCAGTTCTTC

D: NA
V: TRBV5-1
length: 12
size: NA
J: TRBJ2-3
CDR3: CASSFYTDTQYF
DNA: TGCGCCAGCAGCTTTTACACAGATACGCAGTATTTT

D: NA
V: TRBV11-2
length: 16
size: NA
J: TRBJ2-3
CDR3: CASSLGPSPPTDTQYF
DNA: TGTGCCAGCAGCTTAGGCCCTTCCCCCCCTACAGATACGCAGTATTTT

D: TRBD1
V: TRBV18
length: 18
size: NA
J: TRBJ1-6
CDR3: CASSREAPGQGWDSPLHF
DNA: TGTGCCAGCTCACGAGAAGCCCCGGGACAGGGTTGGGATTCACCCCTCCACTTT

D: TRBD2
V: TRBV18
length: 16
size: NA
J: TRBJ2-1
CDR3: CASSPRGVAGGNEQFF
DNA: TGTGCCAGCTCACCACGGGGGGTAGCGGGAGGCAATGAGCAGTTCTTC

D: TRBD1
V: TRBV27
length: 16
size: NA
J: TRBJ2-2
CDR3: CASPVGQGPNTGELFF
DNA: TGTGCCAGCCCAGTTGGACAGGGACCTAACACCGGGGAGCTGTTTTTT

D: TRBD2
V: TRBV7-8
length: 19
size: NA
J: TRBJ2-1
CDR3: CASSGSHRQSGRGGNEQFF
DNA: TGTGCCAGCAGCGGGTCCCATAGACAAAGCGGGAGGGGGGGCAATGAGCAGTTCTTC

D: NA
V: TRBV28
length: 14
size: NA
J: TRBJ1-5
CDR3: CASSPSWGNQPQHF
DNA: TGTGCCAGCAGTCCTTCATGGGGCAATCAGCCCCAGCATTTT

D: NA
V: TRBV7-8
length: 13
size: NA
J: TRBJ2-7
CDR3: CASSRVSSYEQYF
DNA: TGTGCCAGCAGCCGCGTGAGCTCCTACGAGCAGTACTTC

D: NA
V: TRBV10-2
length: 11
size: NA
J: TRBJ1-2
CDR3: CAGRDADGYTF
DNA: TGCGCCGGCAGGGACGCGGATGGCTACACCTTC

D: NA
V: TRBV6-6
length: 16
size: NA
J: TRBJ2-7
CDR3: CASRPRTGTAPSEQYF
DNA: TGTGCCAGCAGACCCCGCACCGGGACCGCCCCAAGCGAGCAGTACTTC

D: NA
V: TRBV7-9
length: 12
size: NA
J: TRBJ2-7
CDR3: CASSFVGYEQYF
DNA: TGTGCCAGCAGCTTTGTGGGATACGAGCAGTACTTC

D: TRBD1
V: TRBV30
length: 12
size: few
J: TRBJ2-7
CDR3: CAWSRPGGEQYF
DNA: TGTGCCTGGAGTCGACCAGGGGGCGAGCAGTACTTC

D: TRBD1
V: TRBV6-6
length: 13
size: NA
J: TRBJ1-2
CDR3: CASSYDRVGGYTF
DNA: TGTGCCAGCAGTTACGACAGGGTTGGGGGCTACACCTTC

D: NA
V: TRBV12-5
length: 13
size: NA
J: TRBJ2-3
CDR3: CASGVRNTDTQYF
DNA: TGTGCTAGTGGGGTACGCAACACAGATACGCAGTATTTT